These 21 T cell receptor beta chains were sequenced from one sample in a study of human T cells and chemical hapten exposure. The time point is: patch test 1, 2 weeks after DPC sensitization. The treatment here: therapeutic diphenylcyclopropenone sensitization with weekly scalp DPC. TCRdb re-called the RACE reads with MiXCR, one entry per CDR3 protein. The data hold about 340,000 distinct CDR3 sequences, with approximately 6.3% observed a single time. This material consisted of whole blood, taken in connection with sensitization to the hapten diphenylcyclopropenone (DPC). The receptors come from a woman aged 18-29 years with alopecia areata. Some clones in this sample may be carry-over from other donors' samples.

The chain has TRBV12-3 or TRBV12-4 and TRBJ2-3; TRBD2 matches 8 bases. V lost 5 bases, J lost 3 bases, and 4 bases stayed unmatched. The CDR3 is 14 residues long. In nucleotides, the CDR3 is TGTGCCAGCAGTCCGGGGGGGGAGACAGATACGCAGTATTTT. This sequence encodes CASSPGGETDTQYF.

This clonotype was found a few times. The chain links TRBV4-3 to TRBJ1-5; D is perhaps TRBD1 (5 bases). With 1 base removed from V and 5 bases from J, the gap between germline ends came to 9 bases. The germline V gene encodes CDR1 LGHNA and CDR2 YSLEER. The CDR3 has 14 amino acids. Here the CDR3 reads CASSQVRVYQPQHF. The CDR3 nucleotides are TGCGCCAGCAGCCAAGTCAGGGTTTATCAGCCCCAGCATTTT.

The sample holds a few counts of this clonotype. The chain carries TRBV5-1 and TRBJ1-6; the D gene is possibly TRBD1 (6 bases). The CDR3 runs 16 residues. The germline CDR1 and CDR2 sequences are SGHRS and YFSETQ. Trimming pared 5 bases from V and 9 bases from J, leaving 21 bases between. CDR3 amino acids: CASRGITGQSVSPLHF. DNA for the CDR3: TGCGCCAGCAGAGGTATAACGGGACAAAGCGTTTCACCCCTCCACTTT.

The chain joins TRBV9 to TRBJ1-1; maybe TRBD1 (6 bases). Trimming cost V 3 bases and J 1 base, with 10 bases left between them. The CDR3 is 14 residues long. In germline, CDR1 is SGDLS, CDR2 YYNGEE. The CDR3 spells CASSGDTRNTEAFF. In DNA, the CDR3 is TGTGCCAGCAGCGGGGACACCCGGAACACTGAAGCTTTCTTT.

This clonotype has only a few counts. The chain carries TRBV10-3 and TRBJ2-7; 9 nucleotides line up with TRBD2. The CDR3 runs 14 residues. Per germline, CDR1 ENHRY and CDR2 SYGVKD. V dropped 2 bases and J dropped 7; count of bases not matched to a gene: 6. The CDR3 DNA sequence: TGTGCCATCAGTGAGCTAGCGGGGAGTTGGGAGCAGTACTTC. Encoded protein: CAISELAGSWEQYF.

The CDR3 DNA follows: TGTGCCACCAGTGATTCATCCCGACAGGGTGGCTCCTACGAGCAGTACTTC. This gives the protein CATSDSSRQGGSYEQYF. The genes are TRBV24-1 and TRBJ2-7, with 7 nucleotides matching TRBD1. Losses at the gene ends were 2 bases for V and 0 bases for J; bases not matched to a gene: 9. Looked up from germline, CDR1 is KGHDR and CDR2 is SFDVKD. The CDR3 is made up of 17 amino acids.

The table lists this clonotype with many counts. The chain is built from TRBV12-3 or TRBV12-4 and TRBJ1-2; the match to TRBD1 covers 9 bases. CDR3 length equals 15 residues. Trimming took 4 bases from V and 3 from J; bases not matched to a gene: 6. In DNA form, the CDR3 reads TGTGCCAGCAGTTCCACAGGGGGCCCACACTATGGCTACACCTTC. As protein: CASSSTGGPHYGYTF.

This clonotype was detected many times. The CDR3 nucleotides read TGTGCCAGCAGTTACTCGAAGGCCAGGACCGACGAGCAGTACTTC. As protein: CASSYSKARTDEQYF. The rearrangement joins TRBV6-5 to TRBJ2-7; D unresolved. The germline V and J ends were trimmed by 0 bases and 5 bases, with 14 bases remaining between them. In germline, CDR1 is MNHEY, CDR2 SVGAGI. The CDR3 runs to 15 residues.

In this sample, this clonotype turned up many times. The V call is TRBV12-5, the J call TRBJ2-4; D perhaps matches TRBD2 (5 bases). Trimming stripped 1 base from V and 9 bases from J, with 10 bases between. This CDR3 contains 13 residues. Germline loops: CDR1 LGHNT, CDR2 FRNRAP. The CDR3 DNA reads TGTGCTAGTGGTTTGGAGGGAAGCGGCATTCAGTACTTC. Encoded protein: CASGLEGSGIQYF.

This clonotype has just a few counts. The J gene is TRBJ2-5, the V gene TRBV10-3, with D unresolved. The germline V and J ends were trimmed by 5 bases and 2 bases, with 12 bases remaining between them. Germline V gene sequence: CDR1 ENHRY, CDR2 SYGVKD. This CDR3 contains 14 residues. Written as DNA, the CDR3 is TGTGCCATCAGTTGGAGCTCCCCTCAAGAGACCCAGTACTTC. Translating gives CAISWSSPQETQYF.

This clonotype was found a few times. The chain has TRBV15 and TRBJ2-3; 13 bases are shared with TRBD2. Unmatched junction bases numbered 4, after V lost 1 base and J lost 3 bases. Germline-derived CDR1 and CDR2 are LNHNV and YYDKDF (reference sequence). There are 17 residues in the CDR3. As DNA, the CDR3 is TGTGCCACCAGCAGAGGAACTAGCGGGGGGGCGACAGATACGCAGTATTTT. It specifies CATSRGTSGGATDTQYF.

This clonotype was detected ten times or more. CDR3 residues: CSASAARNEKLFF. CDR3 coding DNA: TGCAGTGCTAGTGCAGCCAGGAATGAAAAACTGTTTTTT. The chain carries TRBV20-1 and TRBJ1-4; the D is unclear. V was cut by 3 bases and J by 5 bases, with 10 bases left in between. There are 13 residues in the CDR3. Germline CDR1 DFQATT, CDR2 SNEGSKA (reference sequence).

CDR3 in amino acids: CASSLESRRQFF. In nucleotides, the CDR3 is TGCGCCAGCAGCTTGGAGTCCCGTAGGCAGTTCTTC. V is TRBV5-1 and J is TRBJ2-1; D ambiguous. V was shortened by 0 bases and J by 12 bases, with 10 bases between the two germline ends. Germline V gene sequence: CDR1 SGHRS, CDR2 YFSETQ. This CDR3 is built from 12 residues.

The rearrangement links TRBV7-8 to TRBJ2-6, with D perhaps TRBD2 (6 bases). Trimming shortened V by 5 bases and J by 0 bases, and 20 bases separated the two germline ends. This CDR3 is built from 19 residues. Germline CDR1 reads SGHVS; CDR2 reads FQNEAQ. The chain's CDR3 is CASSHGGSLTSSGANVLTF. CDR3 bases: TGTGCCAGCAGCCATGGAGGGAGCCTCACCAGCTCTGGGGCCAACGTCCTGACTTTC.

CDR3 residues: CASSLGGREGYGYTF. In DNA form, the CDR3 reads TGTGCCAGCAGTTTAGGAGGCAGGGAAGGCTATGGCTACACCTTC. The chain uses TRBV12-3 or TRBV12-4 and TRBJ1-2; the D gene is possibly TRBD1 (5 bases). There are 15 residues in the CDR3. V was trimmed by 1 base and J by 4 bases, leaving 13 bases between them.

A few counts support this clonotype. The V and J genes are TRBV20-1 and TRBJ1-4; D remains ambiguous. This CDR3 has 13 residues. Germline CDR1 reads DFQATT; CDR2 reads SNEGSKA (reference sequence). V was clipped by 7 bases and J by 1 base, with 10 bases between them. This CDR3 reads CSGFAGTNEKLFF. The CDR3 DNA reads TGCAGTGGGTTTGCGGGAACTAATGAAAAACTGTTTTTT.

The sample holds a few counts of this clonotype. The J gene is TRBJ1-2, the V gene TRBV7-2; 7 nucleotides line up with TRBD1. The CDR3 is 16 amino acids. Per the germline V gene, CDR1 is SGHTA and CDR2 is FQGNSA. J was trimmed by 1 base and V by 1 base; bases with no gene match: 6. CDR3 region: CASSLDMAGGNYGYTF. CDR3 coding DNA: TGTGCCAGCAGCTTAGATATGGCAGGGGGTAACTATGGCTACACCTTC.

This clonotype was observed at least ten times. The chain combines TRBV20-1 with TRBJ2-2, with D tentatively TRBD1 (6 bases). This CDR3 is built from 13 residues. CDR1 and CDR2 from the germline V gene are DFQATT and SNEGSKA (reference sequence). V was clipped by 6 bases and J by 6 bases, with 14 bases between them. In DNA form, the CDR3 reads TGCAGTGCAACGAAACCAGGGGCCGGGGAGCTGTTTTTT. Translation gives CSATKPGAGELFF.

This clonotype turned up a few times. The likely explanation is a read error, given a far larger clone one base away. The CDR3 here is CASSYGNYGYTF. As DNA, the CDR3 is TGTGCCAGCAGCTACGGGAACTATGGCTACACCTTC. The chain employs TRBV12-3 or TRBV12-4 and TRBJ1-2; no clear D gene. The CDR3 has 12 amino acids. V was pared by 6 bases and J by 2 bases, with 7 bases between.

The chain recombines TRBV4-3 with TRBJ1-2; tentative D call: TRBD1 (5 bases). Trimming left V 1 base short and J 3 bases short, with 12 bases between. The germline gives CDR1 LGHNA, CDR2 YSLEER. The CDR3 spans 15 residues. The CDR3 sequence is CASSQGGTGYYGYTF. The DNA for the CDR3 is TGCGCCAGCAGCCAAGGAGGGACGGGATACTATGGCTACACCTTC.

The chain has TRBV5-4 and TRBJ2-3; tentatively, D is TRBD1 (5 bases). CDR3 length: 14 residues. Trimming cost V 4 bases and J 1 base, with 10 bases left between them. Germline V gene data show CDR1 as SGHNT and CDR2 as YYREEE (reference sequence). The CDR3 DNA follows: TGTGCCAGCAGCAACCTACAGGGCACAGATACGCAGTATTTT. As protein: CASSNLQGTDTQYF.